A selection of T cell receptor beta chains follows, all from one sample in a study of CD8+ T cells in alopecia areata. Using immunoSEQ multiplex PCR, the repertoire was profiled, and TCRdb retains in-frame clones only, with some absent. The sample contains about 300,000 clones, 55% to 75% of which appear only once. The sequencing used CD4+ T cells sorted from blood, collected at week 24, from a patient treated with tofacitinib. The receptors here all came from a human donor with alopecia areata. Each CDR3 is given with its conserved first and last residue. D genes are given only for firm matches. The size entry is marked missing in some rows and otherwise reads once, few, many or a size class.

clone size: NA
D gene: NA
V gene: TRBV2
J gene: TRBJ2-3
CDR3 protein: CASSARDTQYF
CDR3 DNA: TGTGCCAGCAGCGCCCGAGATACGCAGTATTTT

clone size: NA
D gene: TRBD1
V gene: TRBV13
J gene: TRBJ1-5
CDR3 protein: CASSFGAGGSQPQHF
CDR3 DNA: TGTGCCAGCAGCTTCGGCGCAGGGGGAAGCCAGCCCCAGCATTTT

clone size: NA
D gene: TRBD1
V gene: TRBV25-1
J gene: TRBJ2-6
CDR3 protein: CASSPRRTGGTGANVLTF
CDR3 DNA: TGTGCCAGCAGTCCCCGCCGGACAGGGGGCACTGGGGCCAACGTCCTGACTTTC

clone size: NA
D gene: NA
V gene: TRBV30
J gene: TRBJ2-5
CDR3 protein: CAWSGSRVETQYF
CDR3 DNA: TGTGCCTGGAGCGGTTCCCGTGTAGAGACCCAGTACTTC

clone size: NA
D gene: NA
V gene: TRBV7-2
J gene: TRBJ2-3
CDR3 protein: CASRSQGDTQYF
CDR3 DNA: TGTGCCAGCAGATCACAGGGAGATACGCAGTATTTT

clone size: NA
D gene: NA
V gene: TRBV28
J gene: TRBJ1-1
CDR3 protein: CASSLRTKAFF
CDR3 DNA: TGTGCCAGCAGTTTGAGGACCAAAGCTTTCTTT

clone size: NA
D gene: NA
V gene: TRBV6-6
J gene: TRBJ2-3
CDR3 protein: CASSYSRMSTDTQYF
CDR3 DNA: TGTGCCAGCAGTTACTCGCGGATGAGCACAGATACGCAGTATTTT

clone size: NA
D gene: NA
V gene: TRBV7-6
J gene: TRBJ2-7
CDR3 protein: CASSFPPRQGEQYF
CDR3 DNA: TGTGCCAGCAGCTTCCCCCCACGTCAGGGGGAGCAGTACTTC

clone size: few
D gene: NA
V gene: TRBV28
J gene: TRBJ2-1
CDR3 protein: CASSFQSRPEQFF
CDR3 DNA: TGTGCCAGCAGTTTCCAGAGCAGGCCTGAGCAGTTCTTC

clone size: once
D gene: NA
V gene: TRBV30
J gene: TRBJ2-4
CDR3 protein: CAWQRILAKNIQYF
CDR3 DNA: TGTGCCTGGCAGAGGATTCTAGCCAAAAACATTCAGTACTTC

clone size: NA
D gene: NA
V gene: TRBV5-1
J gene: TRBJ2-7
CDR3 protein: CASRLDSHVGEQYF
CDR3 DNA: TGCGCCAGCAGATTGGACAGCCACGTCGGGGAGCAGTACTTC

clone size: NA
D gene: NA
V gene: TRBV23-1
J gene: TRBJ1-2
CDR3 protein: CASSQNFCNYGYTF
CDR3 DNA: TGCGCCAGCAGTCAAAATTTTTGTAACTATGGCTACACCTTC

clone size: NA
D gene: NA
V gene: TRBV4-3
J gene: TRBJ2-3
CDR3 protein: CASSQDNGRVHTDTQYF
CDR3 DNA: TGCGCCAGCAGCCAAGATAATGGAAGGGTCCACACAGATACGCAGTATTTT

clone size: NA
D gene: NA
V gene: TRBV10-3
J gene: TRBJ1-2
CDR3 protein: CAISGVSGYGYTF
CDR3 DNA: TGTGCCATCAGTGGAGTGTCGGGCTATGGCTACACCTTC

clone size: NA
D gene: TRBD1
V gene: TRBV4-1
J gene: TRBJ2-7
CDR3 protein: CASSRPGQDYEQYF
CDR3 DNA: TGCGCCAGCAGCCGCCCGGGACAGGACTACGAGCAGTACTTC

clone size: NA
D gene: TRBD1
V gene: TRBV6-1
J gene: TRBJ1-2
CDR3 protein: CASSEDRGNYGYTF
CDR3 DNA: TGTGCCAGCAGTGAGGACAGGGGGAACTATGGCTACACCTTC

clone size: NA
D gene: NA
V gene: TRBV30
J gene: TRBJ1-1
CDR3 protein: CAWSRQVNTEAFF
CDR3 DNA: TGTGCCTGGAGTCGACAGGTGAACACTGAAGCTTTCTTT

clone size: NA
D gene: NA
V gene: TRBV7-2
J gene: TRBJ2-7
CDR3 protein: CASSLGAYEQYF
CDR3 DNA: TGTGCCAGCAGCTTAGGGGCCTACGAGCAGTACTTC

clone size: NA
D gene: NA
V gene: TRBV30
J gene: TRBJ2-3
CDR3 protein: CAWFRGRTSTDTQYF
CDR3 DNA: TGTGCCTGGTTCCGGGGCCGAACTAGCACAGATACGCAGTATTTT

clone size: few
D gene: NA
V gene: TRBV5-1
J gene: TRBJ2-4
CDR3 protein: CASSSERPKNIQYF
CDR3 DNA: TGCGCCAGCAGCTCCGAGCGGCCTAAAAACATTCAGTACTTC

clone size: few
D gene: NA
V gene: TRBV28
J gene: TRBJ2-5
CDR3 protein: CASRTGHVEETQYF
CDR3 DNA: TGTGCCAGCAGGACAGGACACGTAGAAGAGACCCAGTACTTC

clone size: NA
D gene: NA
V gene: TRBV30
J gene: TRBJ1-6
CDR3 protein: CAWSVDGTPSSPLHF
CDR3 DNA: TGTGCCTGGAGTGTTGATGGGACACCATCCTCACCCCTCCACTTT

clone size: NA
D gene: TRBD2
V gene: TRBV29-1
J gene: TRBJ2-3
CDR3 protein: CSGGGSSTDTQYF
CDR3 DNA: TGCAGCGGCGGGGGGTCTAGCACAGATACGCAGTATTTT

clone size: NA
D gene: TRBD1
V gene: TRBV6-6
J gene: TRBJ1-4
CDR3 protein: CASSYGTAEKLFF
CDR3 DNA: TGTGCCAGCAGTTACGGGACAGCAGAAAAACTGTTTTTT

clone size: NA
D gene: TRBD2
V gene: TRBV25-1
J gene: TRBJ2-5
CDR3 protein: CATGTSSETQYF
CDR3 DNA: TGTGCCACCGGGACTAGCTCGGAGACCCAGTACTTC

clone size: NA
D gene: TRBD2
V gene: TRBV7-2
J gene: TRBJ2-1
CDR3 protein: CASSLGLAGGFEQFF
CDR3 DNA: TGTGCCAGCAGCTTGGGACTAGCGGGGGGGTTTGAGCAGTTCTTC

clone size: once
D gene: NA
V gene: TRBV28
J gene: TRBJ2-1
CDR3 protein: CASIRGGSYNEQFF
CDR3 DNA: TGTGCCAGCATCAGGGGGGGCTCCTACAATGAGCAGTTCTTC

clone size: few
D gene: TRBD1
V gene: TRBV27
J gene: TRBJ2-7
CDR3 protein: CASRVGQGGNYEQYF
CDR3 DNA: TGTGCCAGCAGAGTAGGACAGGGGGGGAACTACGAGCAGTACTTC

clone size: NA
D gene: NA
V gene: TRBV6-6
J gene: TRBJ2-3
CDR3 protein: CASSFRDTQYF
CDR3 DNA: TGTGCCAGCAGTTTCCGAGATACGCAGTATTTT

clone size: few
D gene: TRBD1
V gene: TRBV30
J gene: TRBJ1-4
CDR3 protein: CAWRRTGEKLFF
CDR3 DNA: TGTGCCTGGAGGAGGACAGGGGAAAAACTGTTTTTT

clone size: NA
D gene: TRBD2
V gene: TRBV7-7
J gene: TRBJ2-1
CDR3 protein: CASSPTGGDYNEQFF
CDR3 DNA: TGTGCTAGCAGTCCGACCGGGGGGGATTACAATGAGCAGTTCTTC

clone size: NA
D gene: NA
V gene: TRBV30
J gene: TRBJ1-5
CDR3 protein: CAWSADNSNQPQHF
CDR3 DNA: TGTGCCTGGAGTGCAGACAATAGCAATCAGCCCCAGCATTTT